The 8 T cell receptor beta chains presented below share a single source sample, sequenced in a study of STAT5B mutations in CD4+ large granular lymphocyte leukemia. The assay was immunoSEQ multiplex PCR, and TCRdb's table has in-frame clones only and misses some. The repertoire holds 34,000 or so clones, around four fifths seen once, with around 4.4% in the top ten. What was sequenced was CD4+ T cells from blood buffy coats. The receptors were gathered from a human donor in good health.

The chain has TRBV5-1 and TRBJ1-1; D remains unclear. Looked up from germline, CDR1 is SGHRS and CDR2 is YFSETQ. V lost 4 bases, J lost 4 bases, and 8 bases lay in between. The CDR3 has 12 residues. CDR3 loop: CASSDFVTEAFF. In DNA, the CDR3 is TGCGCCAGCAGCGACTTTGTCACTGAAGCTTTCTTT.

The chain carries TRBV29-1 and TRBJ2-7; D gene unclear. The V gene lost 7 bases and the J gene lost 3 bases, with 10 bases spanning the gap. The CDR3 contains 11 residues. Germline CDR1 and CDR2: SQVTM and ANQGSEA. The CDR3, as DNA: TGCAGCGGTCGGCTTGACTACGAGCAGTACTTC. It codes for CSGRLDYEQYF.

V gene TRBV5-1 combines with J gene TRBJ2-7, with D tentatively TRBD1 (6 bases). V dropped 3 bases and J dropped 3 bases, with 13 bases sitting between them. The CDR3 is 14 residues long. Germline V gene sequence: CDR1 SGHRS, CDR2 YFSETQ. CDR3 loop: CASSSRDTLYEQYF. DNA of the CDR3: TGCGCCAGCAGCTCCCGGGACACCCTCTACGAGCAGTACTTC.

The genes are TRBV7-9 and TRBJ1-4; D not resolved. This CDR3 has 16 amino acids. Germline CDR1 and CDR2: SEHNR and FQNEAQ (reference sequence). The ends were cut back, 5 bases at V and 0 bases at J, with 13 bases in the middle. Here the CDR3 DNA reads TGTGCCAGCAGCAGCCGAATGACGGCAACTAATGAAAAACTGTTTTTT. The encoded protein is CASSSRMTATNEKLFF.

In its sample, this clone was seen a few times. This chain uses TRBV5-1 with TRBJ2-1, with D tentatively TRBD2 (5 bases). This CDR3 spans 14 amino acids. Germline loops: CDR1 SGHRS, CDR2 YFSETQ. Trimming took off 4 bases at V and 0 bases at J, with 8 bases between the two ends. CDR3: CASSTSGSYNEQFF. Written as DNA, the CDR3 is TGCGCCAGCAGCACAAGCGGCTCCTACAATGAGCAGTTCTTC.

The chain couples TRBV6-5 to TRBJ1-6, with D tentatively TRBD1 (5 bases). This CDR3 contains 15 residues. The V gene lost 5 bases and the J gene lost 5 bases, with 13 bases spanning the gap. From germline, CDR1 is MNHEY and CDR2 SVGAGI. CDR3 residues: CASSLSGTNNSPLHF. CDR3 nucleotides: TGTGCCAGCAGTCTCTCCGGGACGAATAATTCACCCCTCCACTTT.

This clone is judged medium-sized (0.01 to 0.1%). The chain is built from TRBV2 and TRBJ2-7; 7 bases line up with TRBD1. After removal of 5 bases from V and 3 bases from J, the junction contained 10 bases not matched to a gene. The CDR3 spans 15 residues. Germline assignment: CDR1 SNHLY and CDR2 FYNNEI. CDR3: CASSSQGTANYEQYF. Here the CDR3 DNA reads TGTGCCAGCAGTTCCCAGGGGACAGCTAACTACGAGCAGTACTTC.

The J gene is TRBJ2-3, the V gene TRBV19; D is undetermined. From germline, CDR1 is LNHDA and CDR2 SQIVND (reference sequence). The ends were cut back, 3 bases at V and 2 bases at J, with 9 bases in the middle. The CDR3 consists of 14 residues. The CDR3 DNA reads TGTGCCAGTAGTATTAGCCAGGCCACAGATACGCAGTATTTT. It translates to CASSISQATDTQYF. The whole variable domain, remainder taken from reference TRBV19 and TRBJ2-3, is DGGITQSPKYLFRKEGQNVTLSCEQNLNHDAMYWYRQDPGQGLRLIYYSQIVNDFQKGDIAEGYSVSREKKESFPLTVTSAQKNPTAFYLCASSISQATDTQYFGPGTRLTVL.